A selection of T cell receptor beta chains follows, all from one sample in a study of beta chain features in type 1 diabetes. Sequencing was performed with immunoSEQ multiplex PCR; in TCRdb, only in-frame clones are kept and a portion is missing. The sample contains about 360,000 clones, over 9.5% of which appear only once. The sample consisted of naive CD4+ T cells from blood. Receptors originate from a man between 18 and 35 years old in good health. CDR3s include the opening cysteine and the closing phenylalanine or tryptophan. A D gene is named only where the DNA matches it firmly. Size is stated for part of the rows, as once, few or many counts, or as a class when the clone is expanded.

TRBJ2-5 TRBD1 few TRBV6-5 CASSRDRGIETQYF TGTGCCAGCAGCCGGGACAGGGGTATAGAGACCCAGTACTTC
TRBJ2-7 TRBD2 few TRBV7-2 CASSNIAGPSYEQYF TGTGCCAGCAGCAACATAGCGGGACCCTCCTACGAGCAGTACTTC
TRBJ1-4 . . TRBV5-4 CASSFSRPATNEKLFF TGTGCCAGCAGCTTTAGCCGGCCGGCAACTAATGAAAAACTGTTTTTT
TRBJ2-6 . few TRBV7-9 CASSSSPVTGANVLTF TGTGCCAGCAGCTCCTCTCCGGTCACTGGGGCCAACGTCCTGACTTTC
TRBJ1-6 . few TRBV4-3 CASSRKFADSGDSPLHF TGCGCCAGCAGCCGGAAGTTTGCGGACAGTGGGGATTCACCCCTCCACTTT
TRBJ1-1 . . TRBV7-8 CASTLGRTYMNTEAFF TGTGCCAGCACACTGGGGAGAACCTACATGAACACTGAAGCTTTCTTT
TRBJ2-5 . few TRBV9 CASSGGLTVQETQYF TGTGCCAGCAGCGGAGGTTTGACAGTTCAAGAGACCCAGTACTTC
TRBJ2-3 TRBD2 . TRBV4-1 CASSLGRLAGEIDTQYF TGCGCCAGCAGCCTGGGTCGGCTAGCGGGAGAAATAGATACGCAGTATTTT
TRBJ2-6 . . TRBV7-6 CASSLRGAGANVLTF TGTGCCAGCAGCTTACGGGGTGCTGGGGCCAACGTCCTGACTTTC
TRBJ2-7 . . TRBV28 CASSLGRLQVREQYF TGTGCCAGCAGTTTAGGGCGTCTGCAAGTACGGGAGCAGTACTTC
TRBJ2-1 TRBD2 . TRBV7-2 CASSLQWTSLEQFF TGTGCCAGCAGCCTACAATGGACTAGCCTTGAGCAGTTCTTC
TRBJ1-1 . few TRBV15 CATSRASGRADTEAFF TGTGCCACCAGCAGAGCTTCAGGGAGGGCGGACACTGAAGCTTTCTTT
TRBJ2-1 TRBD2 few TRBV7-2 CASSLNGGLAGDEQFF TGTGCCAGCAGCTTAAACGGGGGACTAGCGGGGGATGAGCAGTTCTTC
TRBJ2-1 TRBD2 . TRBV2 CASSEDSGGLYNEQFF TGTGCCAGCAGTGAGGATAGCGGGGGGTTATACAATGAGCAGTTCTTC
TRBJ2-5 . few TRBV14 CASSQSRSTQYF TGTGCCAGCAGCCAAAGCAGATCGACTCAGTACTTC
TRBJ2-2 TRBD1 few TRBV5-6 CASSPLNRGLSGELFF TGTGCCAGCAGCCCCCTGAACAGGGGGCTCTCCGGGGAGCTGTTTTTT
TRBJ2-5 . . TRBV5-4 CASSQGGQAETQYF TGTGCCAGCAGCCAAGGAGGCCAGGCGGAGACCCAGTACTTC
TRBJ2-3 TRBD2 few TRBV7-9 CASRELAGFTDTQYF TGTGCCAGCAGGGAATTAGCGGGGTTCACAGATACGCAGTATTTT
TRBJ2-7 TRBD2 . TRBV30 CAWSPGRGPYYEQYF TGTGCCTGGAGCCCAGGGAGGGGCCCCTACTACGAGCAGTACTTC
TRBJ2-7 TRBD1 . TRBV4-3 CASSQNPGQGADEQYF TGCGCCAGCAGCCAAAATCCGGGACAGGGGGCAGACGAGCAGTACTTC
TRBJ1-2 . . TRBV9 CVCPTLPVGYTF TGTGTCTGTCCCACCCTCCCGGTCGGCTACACCTTC
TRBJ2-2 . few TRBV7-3 CASSNPDSRGTGELFF TGTGCCAGCAGCAACCCGGACTCCCGGGGGACCGGGGAGCTGTTTTTT
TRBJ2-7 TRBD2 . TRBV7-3 CASSLSGRATYEQYF TGTGCCAGCAGCCTTAGCGGGAGGGCGACCTACGAGCAGTACTTC
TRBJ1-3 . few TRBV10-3 CAISEGSGYSGNTIYF TGTGCCATCAGTGAGGGGTCAGGGTACTCTGGAAACACCATATATTTT
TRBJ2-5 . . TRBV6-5 CASRVRGGETQYF TGTGCCAGCCGAGTCAGGGGTGGAGAGACCCAGTACTTC
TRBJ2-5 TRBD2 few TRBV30 CAWGGVPASETQYF TGTGCCTGGGGGGGGGTCCCGGCGTCAGAGACCCAGTACTTC
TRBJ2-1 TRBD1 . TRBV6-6 CASSPDRNNEQFF TGTGCCAGCAGTCCGGACAGGAACAATGAGCAGTTCTTC
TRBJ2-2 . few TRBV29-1 CSVAQQNTGELFF TGCAGCGTTGCCCAACAAAACACCGGGGAGCTGTTTTTT
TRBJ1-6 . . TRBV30 CAWSPSHNPPLHF TGTGCCTGGAGCCCCTCACATAATCCGCCCCTCCACTTT
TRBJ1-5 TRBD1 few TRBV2 CASSGRTGYNQPQHF TGTGCCAGCAGTGGTCGGACAGGCTACAATCAGCCCCAGCATTTT
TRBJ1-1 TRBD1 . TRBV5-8 CASSFHRTGVNTEAFF TGTGCCAGCAGCTTCCACCGGACAGGGGTGAACACTGAAGCTTTCTTT
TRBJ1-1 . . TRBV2 CASPNPGEIKAFF TGTGCCAGCCCTAACCCTGGGGAGATTAAAGCTTTCTTT
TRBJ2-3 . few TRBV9 CASSKRDNTDTQYF TGTGCCAGCAGCAAACGGGACAACACAGATACGCAGTATTTT
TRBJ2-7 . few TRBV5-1 CASSVKQGPHEQYF TGCGCCAGCAGCGTAAAACAGGGACCCCACGAGCAGTACTTC
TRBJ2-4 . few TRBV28 CASSLTGVNIQYF TGTGCCAGCAGCTTAACTGGTGTAAACATTCAGTACTTC